In its sample, the clone carrying this TCR beta chain was seen a few times. Its specificity is unknown. The source of the sample is a study of regulatory T cells in long-lasting Graves disease. Whole-study results and caveats: Newly diagnosed patients had higher TCR diversity than persistent Graves' patients did.

The CDR3 runs 14 residues. Germline V CDR1 and CDR2: SGHRS, YFSETQ. With 3 bases clipped from V and 4 bases from J, the junction kept 6 bases outside the gene matches. Time point specified: persistent/refractory GD, antithyroid drugs over 5 years with positive TRAb. From RNA extracted from PBMCs, the TCR library was made. Building of the TCR beta libraries involved iRepertoire HTBI primers and Arm-PCR of CDR3 regions. A single record per CDR3 protein comes from TCRdb applying MiXCR to the multiplex PCR reads. The sample carries roughly 430,000 distinct CDR3 sequences, 20% to 25% recorded once. This TCR was recovered from a female donor with Graves disease. The chain links TRBV5-1 to TRBJ1-1, with 7 bases identical to TRBD1. This specimen consisted of peripheral blood mononuclear cells (PBMCs), obtained when the disease was refractory, from a patient treated with antithyroid drugs. CDR3 sequence reads: CASSSHRGFTEAFF. In DNA, the CDR3 is TGCGCCAGCAGCTCCCACAGGGGTTTCACTGAAGCTTTCTTT.